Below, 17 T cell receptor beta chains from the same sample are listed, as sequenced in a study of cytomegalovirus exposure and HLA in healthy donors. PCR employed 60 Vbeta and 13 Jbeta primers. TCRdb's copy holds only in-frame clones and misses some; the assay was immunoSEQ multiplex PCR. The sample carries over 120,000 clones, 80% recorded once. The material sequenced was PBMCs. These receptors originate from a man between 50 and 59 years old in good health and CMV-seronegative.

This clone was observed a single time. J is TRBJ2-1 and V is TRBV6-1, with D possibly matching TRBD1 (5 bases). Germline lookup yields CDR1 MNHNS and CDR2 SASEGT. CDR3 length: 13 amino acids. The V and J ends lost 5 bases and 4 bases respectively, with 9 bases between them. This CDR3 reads CASSFKGYNEQFF. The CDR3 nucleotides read TGTGCCAGCAGTTTTAAGGGGTACAATGAGCAGTTCTTC.

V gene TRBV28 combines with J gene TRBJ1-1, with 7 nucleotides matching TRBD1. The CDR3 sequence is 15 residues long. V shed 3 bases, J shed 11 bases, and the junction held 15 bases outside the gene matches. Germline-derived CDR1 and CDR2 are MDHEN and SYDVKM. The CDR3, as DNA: TGTGCCAGCAGTTTCCGCGCATCGGGACAGACGGGGGCTTTCTTT. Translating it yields CASSFRASGQTGAFF.

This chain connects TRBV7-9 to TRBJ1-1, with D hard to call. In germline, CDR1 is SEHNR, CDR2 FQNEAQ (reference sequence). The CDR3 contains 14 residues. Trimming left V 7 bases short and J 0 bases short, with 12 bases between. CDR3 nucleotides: TGTGCCAGCACCACGTCTCAGGTGAACACTGAAGCTTTCTTT. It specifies CASTTSQVNTEAFF.

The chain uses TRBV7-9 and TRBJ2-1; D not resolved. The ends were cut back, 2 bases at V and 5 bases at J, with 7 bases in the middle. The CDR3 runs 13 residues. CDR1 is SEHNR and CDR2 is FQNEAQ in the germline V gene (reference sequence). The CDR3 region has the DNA TGTGCCAGCAGCTTATCAGCGAACAATGAGCAGTTCTTC. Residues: CASSLSANNEQFF.

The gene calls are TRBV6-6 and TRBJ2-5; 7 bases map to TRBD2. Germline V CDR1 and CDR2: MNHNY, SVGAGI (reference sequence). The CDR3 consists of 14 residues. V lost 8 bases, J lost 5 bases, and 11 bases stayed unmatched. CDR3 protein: CASLPRSRGETQYF. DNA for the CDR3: TGTGCCAGCCTACCGAGGTCGCGGGGGGAGACCCAGTACTTC.

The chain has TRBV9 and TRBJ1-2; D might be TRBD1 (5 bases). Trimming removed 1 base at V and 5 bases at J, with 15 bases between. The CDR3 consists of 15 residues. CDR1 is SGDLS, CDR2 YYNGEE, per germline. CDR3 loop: CASSVRGSNLYGYTF. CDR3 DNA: TGTGCCAGCAGCGTAAGGGGCTCCAACCTATATGGCTACACCTTC.

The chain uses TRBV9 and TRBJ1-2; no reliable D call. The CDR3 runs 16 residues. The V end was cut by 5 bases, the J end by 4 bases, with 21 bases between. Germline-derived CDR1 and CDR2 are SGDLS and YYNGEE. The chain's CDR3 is CASSRNGGSGGYGYTF. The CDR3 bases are TGTGCCAGCAGTCGGAATGGAGGGTCGGGCGGCTATGGCTACACCTTC.

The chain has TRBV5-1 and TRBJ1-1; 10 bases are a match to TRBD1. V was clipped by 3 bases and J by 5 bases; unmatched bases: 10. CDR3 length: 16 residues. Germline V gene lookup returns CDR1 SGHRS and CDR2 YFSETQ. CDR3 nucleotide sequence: TGCGCCAGCAGCTCTAACTTAGGGACAGGGGTGACTGAAGCTTTCTTT. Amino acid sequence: CASSSNLGTGVTEAFF.

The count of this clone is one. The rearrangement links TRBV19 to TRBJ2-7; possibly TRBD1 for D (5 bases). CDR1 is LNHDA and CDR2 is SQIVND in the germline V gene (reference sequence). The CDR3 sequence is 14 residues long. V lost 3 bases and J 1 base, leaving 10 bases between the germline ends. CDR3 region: CASSMIGVSYEQYF. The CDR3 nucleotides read TGTGCCAGTAGTATGATAGGGGTTTCCTACGAGCAGTACTTC.

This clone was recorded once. The CDR3 reads CASSVGPTELNTEAFF. CDR3 bases: TGTGCCAGCAGCGTAGGCCCGACGGAGTTGAACACTGAAGCTTTCTTT. The chain links TRBV9 to TRBJ1-1; D gene unclear. The CDR3 is made up of 16 amino acids. CDR1 and CDR2 from the germline V gene are SGDLS and YYNGEE. The V end lost 0 bases, the J end lost 0 bases, and 12 bases lay between the germline ends.

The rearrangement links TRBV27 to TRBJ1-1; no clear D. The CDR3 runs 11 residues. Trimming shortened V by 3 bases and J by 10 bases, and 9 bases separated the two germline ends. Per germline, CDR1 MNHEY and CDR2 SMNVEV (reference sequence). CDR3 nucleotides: TGTGCCAGCAGTTTGGGCCTACGAGCTTTCTTT. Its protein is CASSLGLRAFF.

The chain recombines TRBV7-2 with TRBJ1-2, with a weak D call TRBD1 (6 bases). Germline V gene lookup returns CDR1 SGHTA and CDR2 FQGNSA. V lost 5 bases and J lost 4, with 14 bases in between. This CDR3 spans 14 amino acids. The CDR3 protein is CASSQDGTTYGYTF. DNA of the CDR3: TGTGCCAGCAGCCAAGATGGGACAACCTATGGCTACACCTTC.

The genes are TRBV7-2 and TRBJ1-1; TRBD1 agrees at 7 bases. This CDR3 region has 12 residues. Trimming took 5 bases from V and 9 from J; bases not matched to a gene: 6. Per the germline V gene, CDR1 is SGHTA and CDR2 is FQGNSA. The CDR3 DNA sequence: TGTGCCAGCAGCACCGGGGACAGCCAAGCTTTCTTT. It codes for CASSTGDSQAFF.

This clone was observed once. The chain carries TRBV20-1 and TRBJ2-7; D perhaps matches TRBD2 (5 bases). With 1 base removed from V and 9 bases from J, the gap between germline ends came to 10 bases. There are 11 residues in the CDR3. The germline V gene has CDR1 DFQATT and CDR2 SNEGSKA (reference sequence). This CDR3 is CSARGLSGQYF. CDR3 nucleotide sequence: TGCAGTGCTAGAGGACTGAGCGGGCAGTACTTC.

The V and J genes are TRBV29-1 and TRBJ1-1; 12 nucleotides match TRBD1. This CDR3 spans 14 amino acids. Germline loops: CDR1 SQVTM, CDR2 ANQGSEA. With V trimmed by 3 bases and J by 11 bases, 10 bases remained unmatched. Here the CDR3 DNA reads TGCAGCGTTGAGGGGACAGGGGGCGCAGAACCGGCTTTCTTT. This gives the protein CSVEGTGGAEPAFF.

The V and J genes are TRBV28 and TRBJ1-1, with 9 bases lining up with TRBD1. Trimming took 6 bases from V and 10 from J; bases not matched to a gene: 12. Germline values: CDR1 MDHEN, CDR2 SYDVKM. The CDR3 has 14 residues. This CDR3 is CASSPPGQGRLAFF. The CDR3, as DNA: TGTGCCAGCAGCCCCCCTGGACAGGGGCGCTTAGCTTTCTTT.

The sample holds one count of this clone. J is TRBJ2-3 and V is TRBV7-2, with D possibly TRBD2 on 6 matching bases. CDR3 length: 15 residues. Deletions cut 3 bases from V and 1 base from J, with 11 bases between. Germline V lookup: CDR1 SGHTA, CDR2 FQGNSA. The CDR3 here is CASSFGSGGTDTQYF. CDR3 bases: TGTGCCAGCAGCTTTGGGTCGGGGGGCACAGATACGCAGTATTTT.